The 22 T cell receptor beta chains reported below all come from one sample, sequenced in a study of T cells in Graves' hyperthyroidism and ophthalmopathy (dated 2019 in TCRdb). The library was generated by multiplex PCR. Sequencing took place on an Illumina HiSeq 2000. The TCR beta CDR3 regions were amplified from the RNA transcripts. For the first round of RT-PCR on the TCR CDR3, the HTBI primer set was used together with the Qiagen OneStep RT-PCR kit. TCRdb handled the public reads itself, with Q25 trimming in fastp and clone calling in MiXCR, and kept productive beta chains. Entries are consolidated by CDR3 protein sequence, retaining the most common genes and DNA. The sample records around 530,000 distinct CDR3 sequences, 17% of which are singletons. Together, the top ten hold around 17% of the sample. Sequences were obtained from blood. The receptors come from a woman aged 18 to 35 with Graves' ophthalmopathy.

Ten or more counts support this clonotype. The chain recombines TRBV2 with TRBJ1-6; no firm D call. The germline CDR1 and CDR2 sequences are SNHLY and FYNNEI. The CDR3 runs to 14 residues. Trimming took 2 bases from V and 3 from J, leaving 5 bases between them. This CDR3 is CASSERNYNSPLHF. CDR3 coding DNA: TGTGCCAGCAGTGAACGGAACTATAATTCACCCCTCCACTTT.

This clonotype was counted ten times or more. The rearrangement uses TRBV27 and TRBJ2-7, with 7 bases that match TRBD2. The length of the CDR3 is 16 residues. Germline assignment: CDR1 MNHEY and CDR2 SMNVEV (reference sequence). J gave up 3 bases and V 0 bases, and 8 bases lay outside the gene matches. The CDR3 protein is CASSLSLEIAGYEQYF. The CDR3 bases are TGTGCCAGCAGTTTATCCCTTGAAATAGCGGGCTACGAGCAGTACTTC.

As concerns this clonotype: This may stem from a read error, because a much larger clone lies one nucleotide away. The chain employs TRBV28 and TRBJ2-3; D may be TRBD2 (6 bases). CDR3 length equals 16 residues. The germline V gene encodes CDR1 MDHEN and CDR2 SYDVKM. V was trimmed by 4 bases and J by 3 bases, leaving 17 bases between them. Here the CDR3 reads CASSSWRVKTTDTQYF. The CDR3 DNA reads as TGTGCCAGCAGTTCATGGAGGGTGAAAACTACAGATACGCAGTATTTT.

The sample holds many counts of this clonotype. The chain carries TRBV12-3 or TRBV12-4 and TRBJ2-3; maybe TRBD1 (6 bases). The V end lost 6 bases, the J end lost 2 bases, and 9 bases lay between the germline ends. CDR3 length equals 13 residues. CDR3 sequence: CASRPGATDTQYF. The CDR3 DNA sequence: TGTGCCAGCAGGCCAGGGGCCACAGATACGCAGTATTTT.

This clonotype was picked up many times. A much larger clone is a single base away; this may be a read error. As DNA, the CDR3 is TGTGCCAGCAGCTTAGGGGCGATCACTGAAGCTTTCTTT. Its translation is CASSLGAITEAFF. This rearrangement joins TRBV7-9 to TRBJ1-1; D unresolved. The CDR3 covers 13 residues. Germline assignment: CDR1 SEHNR and CDR2 FQNEAQ (reference sequence). The ends were cut back, 1 base at V and 4 bases at J, with 7 bases in the middle. Supplemented by reference TRBV7-9 and TRBJ1-1, the full variable domain reads DTGVSQNPRHKITKRGQNVTFRCDPISEHNRLYWYRQTLGQGPEFLTYFQNEAQLEKSRLLSDRFSAERPKGSFSTLEIQRTEQGDSAMYLCASSLGAITEAFFGQGTRLTVV.

This clonotype was detected only a few times. The chain combines TRBV6-4 with TRBJ2-1; D unclear. V was trimmed by 3 bases and J by 12 bases, leaving 12 bases between them. There are 12 residues in the CDR3. In germline, CDR1 is MRHNA, CDR2 SNTAGT. In DNA, the CDR3 is TGTGCCAGCAGTGATAATGAAGGGATGCAGTTCTTC. Translating gives CASSDNEGMQFF.

This clonotype was seen ten or more times. V usage is TRBV5-1 and J usage is TRBJ2-1, with 8 bases aligning to TRBD2. V lost 4 bases to trimming and J lost 2 bases; unmatched junction nucleotides: 5. There are 15 residues in the CDR3. In germline, CDR1 is SGHRS, CDR2 YFSETQ. CDR3 protein: CASSLSGVTYNEQFF. The DNA for the CDR3 is TGCGCCAGCAGCCTTAGCGGGGTTACCTACAATGAGCAGTTCTTC. The full variable domain, with the rest looked up from reference TRBV5-1 and TRBJ2-1, is KAGVTQTPRYLIKTRGQQVTLSCSPISGHRSVSWYQQTPGQGLQFLFEYFSETQRNKGNFPGRFSGRQFSNSRSEMNVSTLELGDSALYLCASSLSGVTYNEQFFGPGTRLTVL.

Regarding this clonotype: A much bigger clone sits one base away, suggesting this may be a read error. J is TRBJ1-2 and V is TRBV7-3, with D possibly matching TRBD1 (6 bases). V lost 5 bases to trimming and J lost 6 bases, with 22 bases between them. The V gene's germline CDR1 is SGHTA and CDR2 FQGTGA. This CDR3 has 16 residues. For the CDR3, the DNA is TGTGCCAGCAGCATCGGGACAACAAATGAGGGTGATGGCTACACCTTC. Its protein is CASSIGTTNEGDGYTF.

This clonotype was recorded at least ten times. The rearrangement joins TRBV5-5 to TRBJ1-1, with no clear D. Looked up from germline, CDR1 is SGHKS and CDR2 is YYEKEE (reference sequence). V shed 0 bases and J shed 5 bases, with 8 bases lying between them. This CDR3 contains 13 residues. This chain's CDR3 is CASSLALRTEAFF. Written as DNA, the CDR3 is TGTGCCAGCAGCTTGGCACTGAGGACTGAAGCTTTCTTT.

This chain connects TRBV7-3 to TRBJ2-5; D gene unclear. V gave up 3 bases and J gave up 4 bases, with 9 bases separating them. There are 13 residues in the CDR3. CDR1 and CDR2 from the germline V gene are SGHTA and FQGTGA. The CDR3 nucleotides read TGTGCCAGCAGCTTGGTAATCGGAGAGACCCAGTACTTC. It yields the protein CASSLVIGETQYF.

The rearrangement uses TRBV24-1 and TRBJ1-1; the D gene is possibly TRBD1 (6 bases). This CDR3 comprises 16 residues. Trimming removed 0 bases at V and 1 base at J, with 11 bases between. CDR1 and CDR2 (germline): KGHDR, SFDVKD. The CDR3 region is CATSDLQDRWNTEAFF. The CDR3 nucleotides are TGTGCCACCAGTGATTTGCAAGACAGGTGGAACACTGAAGCTTTCTTT.

There are many counts of this clonotype. V gene TRBV28 combines with J gene TRBJ1-5; D is unresolved. Germline V gene sequence: CDR1 MDHEN, CDR2 SYDVKM. Trimming left V 1 base short and J 8 bases short, with 9 bases between. The CDR3 covers 13 residues. CDR3 amino acids: CASSLSPLKPQHF. Here the CDR3 DNA reads TGTGCCAGCAGTTTATCCCCCCTGAAGCCCCAGCATTTT.

This clonotype has only one observation. V gene TRBV4-1 combines with J gene TRBJ2-3, with D possibly being TRBD1 (5 bases). The CDR3 runs to 16 residues. Trimming pared 4 bases from V and 2 bases from J, leaving 16 bases between. Germline V gives CDR1 MGHRA, CDR2 YSYEKL. CDR3 nucleotide sequence: TGCGCCAGCAGCCGGTTTATGGGGCCGTTCACAGATACGCAGTATTTT. Its translation is CASSRFMGPFTDTQYF.

This chain joins TRBV7-3 and TRBJ2-1; TRBD2 agrees at 7 bases. Germline CDR1 SGHTA, CDR2 FQGTGA. The CDR3 covers 14 residues. J was trimmed by 9 bases and V by 5 bases; bases with no gene match: 10. CDR3 DNA sequence: TGTGCCAGCAGCCCTGGACTAGGTGACAGTGAGCAGTTCTTC. Amino acids: CASSPGLGDSEQFF.

The chain carries TRBV7-6 and TRBJ2-7; 7 bases agree with TRBD2. CDR3 length: 16 residues. The V and J ends lost 1 base and 0 bases, in that order; junction bases with no gene match: 6. The germline gives CDR1 SGHVS, CDR2 FNYEAQ. CDR3 in amino acids: CASSLGSSGVSYEQYF. The CDR3 DNA sequence: TGTGCCAGCAGCTTAGGGTCTAGCGGTGTCTCCTACGAGCAGTACTTC.

Comments on this clonotype: This may stem from a read error, because a much larger clone lies one nucleotide away. The chain uses TRBV7-3 and TRBJ2-3; 8 nucleotides line up with TRBD2. V dropped 5 bases and J dropped 2; count of bases not matched to a gene: 6. The CDR3 contains 15 residues. Germline CDR1 is SGHTA and CDR2 is FQGTGA. This chain's CDR3 is CASSPGLGYTDTQYF. CDR3 nucleotides: TGTGCCAGCAGCCCGGGACTAGGGTACACAGATACGCAGTATTTT.

This clonotype was detected ten times or more. The chain combines TRBV12-3 or TRBV12-4 with TRBJ1-5; D uncertain. The CDR3 contains 14 residues. Between the trimmed V and J ends, which lost 7 bases and 3 bases, there was a span of 13 bases. CDR3 amino acids: CASTTLGSNQPQHF. DNA of the CDR3: TGTGCCAGCACTACTCTAGGTTCCAATCAGCCCCAGCATTTT.

This clonotype was seen a few times. This sequence joins TRBV7-9 and TRBJ1-1, with a possible D match to TRBD1 (6 bases). V dropped 5 bases and J dropped 5 bases, with 18 bases sitting between them. Looked up from germline, CDR1 is SEHNR and CDR2 is FQNEAQ (reference sequence). The CDR3 is made up of 15 amino acids. The CDR3 region has the DNA TGTGCCAGCAGCCCAACATCAGGGGCAGAGACTGAAGCTTTCTTT. Protein product: CASSPTSGAETEAFF.

This clonotype showed up many times. This chain links TRBV3-1 with TRBJ2-7, with TRBD2 identical over 8 bases. The CDR3 consists of 15 residues. V lost 4 bases and J lost 5; bases outside the gene matches: 10. Germline V CDR1 and CDR2: LGHDT, YNNKEL (reference sequence). The CDR3 spells CASSPPAGEPHEQYF. The CDR3 DNA reads as TGTGCCAGCAGCCCGCCAGCGGGAGAGCCCCACGAGCAGTACTTC.

V gene TRBV10-3 combines with J gene TRBJ1-6; TRBD1 matches 7 bases. There are 13 residues in the CDR3. Germline CDR1 is ENHRY and CDR2 is SYGVKD. The J segment lost 10 bases and the V segment lost 3 bases, leaving 3 bases of the junction unmatched. The CDR3 here is CAISETGESPLHF. Here the CDR3 DNA reads TGTGCCATCAGTGAAACAGGGGAATCACCCCTCCACTTT.

The chain recombines TRBV7-2 with TRBJ2-7; D is ambiguous. The CDR3 spans 13 residues. Germline CDR1 is SGHTA and CDR2 is FQGNSA. Trimming took 6 bases from V and 3 from J, leaving 12 bases between them. The CDR3, as DNA: TGTGCCAGCAGATCATTGGTGAACTACGAGCAGTACTTC. As protein: CASRSLVNYEQYF.

A remark on this clonotype: It may be a read error: a sequence one base away is much more abundant. The chain's CDR3 is CASSSRSWGPFYEQYF. In DNA form, the CDR3 reads TGCGCCAGCAGCTCTCGTTCTTGGGGTCCCTTCTACGAGCAGTACTTC. The chain recombines TRBV5-1 with TRBJ2-7; D call uncertain. The CDR3 covers 16 residues. Germline CDR1 reads SGHRS; CDR2 reads YFSETQ. V lost 3 bases and J lost 3, with 19 bases in between.